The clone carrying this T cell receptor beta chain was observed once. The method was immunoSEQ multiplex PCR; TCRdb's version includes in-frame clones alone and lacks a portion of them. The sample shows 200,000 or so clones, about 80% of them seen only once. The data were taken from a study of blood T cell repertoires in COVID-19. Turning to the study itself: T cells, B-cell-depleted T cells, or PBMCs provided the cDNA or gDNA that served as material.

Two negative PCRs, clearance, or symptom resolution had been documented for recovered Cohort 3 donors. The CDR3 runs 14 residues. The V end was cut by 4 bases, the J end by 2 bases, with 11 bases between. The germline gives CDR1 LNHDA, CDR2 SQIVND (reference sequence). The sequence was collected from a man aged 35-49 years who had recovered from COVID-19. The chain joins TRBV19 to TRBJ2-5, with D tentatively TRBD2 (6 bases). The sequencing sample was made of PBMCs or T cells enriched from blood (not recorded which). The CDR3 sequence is CASSTPGSQETQYF. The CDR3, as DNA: TGTGCCAGTAGTACCCCCGGGAGTCAAGAGACCCAGTACTTC.